This T cell receptor (beta chain) was retrieved from a study of blood T cell repertoires in COVID-19. Assay used: immunoSEQ multiplex PCR; TCRdb lists only in-frame clones, some missing. The sample includes roughly 100,000 clones, more than 70% of them seen just once. The germline V gene encodes CDR1 MDHEN and CDR2 SYDVKM. The CDR3 has 11 residues. V gave up 3 bases and J gave up 9 bases, with 8 bases separating them. The source of this sequence is a human donor in a cohort sampled during active COVID-19. The sample comprised peripheral blood. The V gene is TRBV28, the J gene TRBJ1-1; no clear D. This CDR3 reads CASSLANKAFF. The CDR3 DNA reads as TGTGCCAGCAGTTTGGCCAACAAAGCTTTCTTT.